This T cell receptor (beta chain) emerged from a study of radiation and T cells in renal cell carcinoma. Points from the study as a whole: Baseline intratumoral clonotype presence is unknown without pretreatment biopsies.

Trimming stripped 7 bases from V and 2 bases from J, with 11 bases between. Germline CDR1 SGHTA, CDR2 FQGNSA. This CDR3 has 13 amino acids. With regard to this clone: Its target is not known.

Data came from immunoSEQ multiplex PCR; TCRdb stores just in-frame clones and leaves some out. The table has about 60,000 clones, roughly 79% seen once. Described time point: blood 2 weeks post-SBRT. The treatment here: 15 Gy SBRT to primary tumor, nephrectomy 4 weeks later. This renal cell carcinoma was of the clear cell type. The sequencing used blood, collected from a patient whose treatment included radiotherapy and nephrectomy. The source is a man aged 55 to 70 with renal cell carcinoma. The chain has TRBV7-2 and TRBJ1-2; D might be TRBD1 (6 bases). This chain's CDR3 is CASIPRGNYGYTF. The CDR3 nucleotides are TGTGCCAGCATCCCCAGGGGAAACTATGGCTACACCTTC.